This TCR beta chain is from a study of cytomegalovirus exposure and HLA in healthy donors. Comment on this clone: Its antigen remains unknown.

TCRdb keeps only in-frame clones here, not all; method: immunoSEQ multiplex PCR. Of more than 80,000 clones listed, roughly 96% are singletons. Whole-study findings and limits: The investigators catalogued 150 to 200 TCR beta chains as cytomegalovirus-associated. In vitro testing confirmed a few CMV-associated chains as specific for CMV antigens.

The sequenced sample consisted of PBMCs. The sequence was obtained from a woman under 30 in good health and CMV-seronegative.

The CDR3 coding sequence is TGTGCCAGCAGTTTTTCTGCCCTCACGAGAGAAAAACTGTTTTTT. Translated, it gives CASSFSALTREKLFF. The gene calls are TRBV2 and TRBJ1-4; D uncertain. V shed 5 bases and J shed 8 bases, with 18 bases lying between them. CDR1 SNHLY and CDR2 FYNNEI come from the germline V gene. The length of the CDR3 is 15 residues.